Below, 28 T cell receptor beta chains from the same sample are listed, as sequenced in a study of blood T cell repertoires in COVID-19. Data came from immunoSEQ multiplex PCR; TCRdb stores just in-frame clones and leaves some out. The top ten hold less than 3% of the sample, which has 170,000 or so clones, around 87% seen once. Sequenced input: peripheral blood. The receptor set was obtained from a middle-aged man with active or convalescent COVID-19.

V is TRBV6-6 and J is TRBJ2-7, with TRBD2 matching 7 bases. V gave up 8 bases and J gave up 7 bases; unmatched junction bases: 8. The CDR3 length is 12 residues. The V gene's germline CDR1 is MNHNY and CDR2 SVGAGI (reference sequence). The CDR3 DNA follows: TGTGCCAGCGAGAGCGGGGAAAGTGAGCAGTACTTC. Encoded protein: CASESGESEQYF.

This sequence joins TRBV7-3 and TRBJ2-1; tentatively, D is TRBD2 (6 bases). CDR1 SGHTA and CDR2 FQGTGA come from the germline V gene. The CDR3 sequence is 13 residues long. V was trimmed by 3 bases and J by 6 bases, leaving 9 bases between them. The CDR3, as DNA: TGTGCCAGCAGCTTGGGACTTTCCAATGAGCAGTTCTTC. This codes for CASSLGLSNEQFF.

The rearrangement joins TRBV29-1 to TRBJ1-1; 8 bases map to TRBD1. CDR3 size: 13 residues. V shed 7 bases, J shed 5 bases, and the junction held 9 bases outside the gene matches. Germline CDR1 is SQVTM and CDR2 is ANQGSEA. CDR3 amino acids: CSAQDRAITEAFF. DNA of the CDR3: TGCAGCGCTCAGGACAGGGCGATTACTGAAGCTTTCTTT. The whole variable domain, remainder taken from reference TRBV29-1 and TRBJ1-1, is SAVISQKPSRDICQRGTSLTIQCQVDSQVTMMFWYRQQPGQSLTLIATANQGSEATYESGFVIDKFPISRPNLTFSTLTVSNMSPEDSSIYLCSAQDRAITEAFFGQGTRLTVV.

This chain uses TRBV7-8 with TRBJ1-1, with D possibly TRBD1 on 5 matching bases. The CDR3 is 14 amino acids. Germline CDR1 SGHVS, CDR2 FQNEAQ. Trimming took 3 bases from V and 0 from J, leaving 8 bases between them. In DNA, the CDR3 is TGTGCCAGCAGCTTCAGGGCTATGAACACTGAAGCTTTCTTT. Protein product: CASSFRAMNTEAFF.

As DNA, the CDR3 is TGTGCCAGCAGCGTAGCTTCGGGGGGGGCCTACGAGCAGTACTTC. This gives the protein CASSVASGGAYEQYF. This chain links TRBV9 with TRBJ2-7; the match to TRBD2 covers 8 bases. Germline trimming cut 0 bases from V and 2 bases from J; bases unmatched to any gene: 4. This CDR3 region has 15 residues. The germline V gene has CDR1 SGDLS and CDR2 YYNGEE.

The V and J genes are TRBV12-3 or TRBV12-4 and TRBJ1-4, with 7 positions matching TRBD1. Unmatched junction bases numbered 3, after V lost 5 bases and J lost 6 bases. This CDR3 is 13 amino acids long. CDR3 DNA: TGTGCCAGCAGTGACAGGGTTGATGAAAAACTGTTTTTT. Amino acid sequence: CASSDRVDEKLFF.

The chain combines TRBV4-1 with TRBJ2-7, with 9 bases aligning to TRBD2. Germline V lookup: CDR1 MGHRA, CDR2 YSYEKL. The V gene end was trimmed by 1 base and the J gene end by 4 bases; junction bases not matched to a gene: 5. There are 15 residues in the CDR3. CDR3: CASSQAELAGYEQYF. The DNA for the CDR3 is TGCGCCAGCAGCCAAGCAGAGCTAGCGGGGTACGAGCAGTACTTC.

This clone has just a few counts. The rearrangement joins TRBV9 to TRBJ1-1; D might be TRBD1 (5 bases). Deletions cut 0 bases from V and 4 bases from J, with 10 bases between. Germline values: CDR1 SGDLS, CDR2 YYNGEE. The CDR3 is made up of 14 amino acids. Here the CDR3 reads CASSVEWGGTEAFF. CDR3 nucleotides: TGTGCCAGCAGCGTAGAATGGGGGGGCACTGAAGCTTTCTTT. The full variable domain, its missing parts supplied by reference TRBV9 and TRBJ1-1, is DSGVTQTPKHLITATGQRVTLRCSPRSGDLSVYWYQQSLDQGLQFLIQYYNGEERAKGNILERFSAQQFPDLHSELNLSSLELGDSALYFCASSVEWGGTEAFFGQGTRLTVV.

The chain joins TRBV18 to TRBJ2-1; no clear D. CDR3 size: 12 residues. Trimming took off 1 base at V and 8 bases at J, with 6 bases between the two ends. Germline CDR1 KGHSH, CDR2 LQKENI. The CDR3 sequence: CASSPRTDEQFF. In DNA, the CDR3 is TGTGCCAGCTCACCACGAACAGATGAGCAGTTCTTC.

In its sample, this clone was seen once. The V gene is TRBV6-2 or TRBV6-3, the J gene TRBJ1-5, with TRBD1 identical over 10 bases. Germline V gives CDR1 MNHEY, CDR2 SVGEGT. J gave up 3 bases and V 6 bases, and 5 bases lay outside the gene matches. The CDR3 sequence is 15 residues long. CDR3 sequence: CASSSDRGTNQPQHF. The CDR3 region has the DNA TGTGCCAGCAGCTCGGACAGGGGGACCAATCAGCCCCAGCATTTT.

The V gene is TRBV5-3, the J gene TRBJ1-2; D gene uncertain. TRBV5-3 is an ORF, and what it does is uncertain. This CDR3 comprises 13 residues. V lost 1 base to trimming and J lost 3 bases, with 7 bases between them. CDR3 coding DNA: TGTGCCAGAAGCTTGCCGGGAGACTATGGCTACACCTTC. Protein sequence: CARSLPGDYGYTF.

This clone was picked up one time. The CDR3 coding sequence is TGTGCCAGCAGTGAAGCGCGGGACAGGACGGAAACCACAGATACGCAGTATTTT. Amino acids: CASSEARDRTETTDTQYF. The chain couples TRBV2 to TRBJ2-3, with 8 bases fitting TRBD1. The CDR3 sequence is 18 residues long. Germline V gene lookup returns CDR1 SNHLY and CDR2 FYNNEI. V was pared by 0 bases and J by 2 bases, with 10 bases of the junction left unmatched. The full variable domain, its missing parts supplied by reference TRBV2 and TRBJ2-3, is EPEVTQTPSHQVTQMGQEVILRCVPISNHLYFYWYRQILGQKVEFLVSFYNNEISEKSEIFDDQFSVERPDGSNFTLKIRSTKLEDSAMYFCASSEARDRTETTDTQYFGPGTRLTVL.

V usage is TRBV5-8 and J usage is TRBJ2-7; 8 positions agree with TRBD2. The CDR3 length is 15 residues. Trimming at V came to 2 bases and at J to 4 bases, leaving 8 bases not matched to a gene. Per the germline V gene, CDR1 is SGHTS and CDR2 is YDEGEE. CDR3 sequence (DNA): TGTGCCAGCAGCTTCGTAGCGGGGTCCTTGTACGAGCAGTACTTC. Translated: CASSFVAGSLYEQYF.

The gene calls are TRBV5-5 and TRBJ1-1; 7 nucleotides align to TRBD1. V shed 4 bases and J 0 bases; nucleotides not matched to a gene: 3. Germline CDR1 reads SGHKS; CDR2 reads YYEKEE (reference sequence). The CDR3 has 14 amino acids. CDR3 nucleotides: TGTGCCAGCAGCACAGGGGTCATGAACACTGAAGCTTTCTTT. It yields the protein CASSTGVMNTEAFF.

This chain uses TRBV11-1 with TRBJ2-7, with 8 bases matching TRBD1. The V gene's germline CDR1 is SGHAT and CDR2 FQDESV (reference sequence). The length of the CDR3 is 14 residues. V lost 4 bases, J lost 6 bases, and 8 bases stayed unmatched. CDR3 nucleotide sequence: TGTGCCAGCAGCTCCGGACAGGGTAGTATCGAGCAGTACTTC. Protein product: CASSSGQGSIEQYF.

The rearrangement joins TRBV3-1 (or the pseudogene TRBV3-2) to TRBJ1-3; D may be TRBD1 (6 bases). Germline V gene sequence: CDR1 LGHDT, CDR2 YNNKEL (reference sequence). V gave up 1 base and J gave up 4 bases, with 14 bases separating them. The CDR3 covers 16 residues. CDR3 bases: TGTGCCAGCAGCCAAGCCGGCGGGGGCTCGGGAAACACCATATATTTT. Residues: CASSQAGGGSGNTIYF.

The chain joins TRBV5-4 to TRBJ2-3; 13 bases map to TRBD2. Germline values: CDR1 SGHNT, CDR2 YYREEE (reference sequence). This CDR3 region has 17 residues. The trim removed 4 bases at V and 9 bases at J, leaving 14 bases unmatched. The CDR3 bases are TGTGCCAGCAGCCAAAGGACTAGCGGGGGCGCAACGGCCACGCAGTATTTT. Translated, it gives CASSQRTSGGATATQYF.

V and J are TRBV6-2 or TRBV6-3 and TRBJ1-2, with D uncertain. V was pared by 4 bases and J by 9 bases, with 12 bases between. The CDR3 extends over 12 amino acids. Germline V gives CDR1 MNHEY, CDR2 SVGEGT. Here the CDR3 DNA reads TGTGCCAGCAGTTTCGGACGGGGAAGCTACACCTTC. Translation gives CASSFGRGSYTF.

The chain carries TRBV28 and TRBJ1-2, with D possibly being TRBD1 (6 bases). Germline-derived CDR1 and CDR2 are MDHEN and SYDVKM. This CDR3 region has 15 residues. V was trimmed by 2 bases and J by 2 bases, leaving 12 bases between them. CDR3 sequence (DNA): TGTGCCAGCAGTTTAGAGCTCAGGGGAAACTATGGCTACACCTTC. This sequence encodes CASSLELRGNYGYTF.

This clone was observed once. This chain connects TRBV6-5 to TRBJ2-7, with D possibly TRBD1 on 6 matching bases. Between the trimmed V and J ends, which lost 6 bases and 2 bases, there was a span of 17 bases. CDR1 and CDR2 (germline): MNHEY, SVGAGI. The CDR3 contains 15 residues. In DNA, the CDR3 is TGTGCCAGCAGGCCGGGACAACTGCTTACCTACGAGCAGTACTTC. It codes for CASRPGQLLTYEQYF.

This clone occurred a few times. The rearrangement uses TRBV5-6 and TRBJ2-7; TRBD1 matches 9 bases. Germline V gene data show CDR1 as SGHDT and CDR2 as YYEEEE. J was trimmed by 7 bases and V by 4 bases; bases with no gene match: 9. The CDR3 length is 14 residues. The CDR3 spells CASSPGTGMREQYF. The CDR3 coding sequence is TGTGCCAGCAGCCCGGGGACAGGGATGAGGGAGCAGTACTTC.

V and J are TRBV5-8 and TRBJ1-2, with TRBD1 identical over 7 bases. CDR3 length: 13 amino acids. The germline V gene has CDR1 SGHTS and CDR2 YDEGEE. V gave up 4 bases and J gave up 2 bases; unmatched junction bases: 2. The CDR3 here is CASSPTGNYGYTF. CDR3 bases: TGTGCCAGCAGCCCGACAGGGAACTATGGCTACACCTTC.

The chain uses TRBV7-2 and TRBJ2-7; 7 nucleotides match TRBD2. The CDR3 totals 15 residues. CDR1 is SGHTA, CDR2 FQGNSA, per germline. Unmatched junction bases numbered 16, after V lost 5 bases and J lost 9 bases. The DNA of the CDR3 is TGTGCCAGCAGCAGACTAGTGGGCGGGGGAGGATGGCAGTACTTC. This translates into CASSRLVGGGGWQYF.

V is TRBV6-5 and J is TRBJ1-1, with D possibly being TRBD1 (6 bases). From germline, CDR1 is MNHEY and CDR2 SVGAGI. The CDR3 totals 14 residues. V lost 5 bases to trimming and J lost 1 base, with 11 bases between them. For the CDR3, the DNA is TGTGCCAGCAGTACACAGGGACCGAACACTGAAGCTTTCTTT. It yields the protein CASSTQGPNTEAFF.

V usage is TRBV10-3 and J usage is TRBJ2-2; 8 bases align to TRBD2. Unmatched junction bases numbered 5, after V lost 7 bases and J lost 4 bases. CDR1 ENHRY and CDR2 SYGVKD come from the germline V gene. The CDR3 is 14 amino acids. In DNA, the CDR3 is TGTGCCATCACCCGTCTAGCGGGCACCGGGGAGCTGTTTTTT. Encoded protein: CAITRLAGTGELFF.

This clone appeared once. V gene TRBV6-5 combines with J gene TRBJ1-1, with 7 nucleotides matching TRBD1. V trimming: 4 bases; J trimming: 5 bases; junction bases outside the gene matches: 4. This CDR3 has 13 amino acids. Per the germline V gene, CDR1 is MNHEY and CDR2 is SVGAGI. In DNA, the CDR3 is TGTGCCAGCAGTTTGCAGGGGGGAACTGAAGCTTTCTTT. Protein: CASSLQGGTEAFF.

Turning to this clone: Within the sample, other DNA sequences also encode this same CDR3. This chain uses TRBV3-1 (or the pseudogene TRBV3-2) with TRBJ2-3, with 7 bases lining up with TRBD2. The trim removed 1 base at V and 0 bases at J, leaving 4 bases unmatched. Germline CDR1 LGHDT, CDR2 YNNKEL (reference sequence). This CDR3 comprises 16 residues. This CDR3 is CASSQVGGSSTDTQYF. The CDR3 DNA sequence: TGTGCCAGCAGCCAAGTGGGGGGGTCTAGCACAGATACGCAGTATTTT.

The rearrangement uses TRBV29-1 and TRBJ2-4, with D tentatively TRBD2 (6 bases). CDR3 length: 15 residues. Germline V CDR1 and CDR2: SQVTM, ANQGSEA. V was trimmed by 4 bases and J by 6 bases, leaving 19 bases between them. CDR3 amino acids: CSVAYRGDFTNIQYF. CDR3 coding DNA: TGCAGCGTTGCCTATCGTGGGGACTTCACAAACATTCAGTACTTC.